This T cell receptor (beta chain) appears in the sequencing data of a study of glioma-infiltrating T cells. The study's findings and limits: Only very few CDR3 sequences appeared in both tissue and blood.

Concerning this clonotype: Its target is not known.

The V end lost 1 base, the J end lost 7 bases, and 13 bases lay between the germline ends. There are 15 residues in the CDR3. The germline V gene encodes CDR1 MGHRA and CDR2 YSYEKL. The iRepertoire nested amplicon-rescue multiplex PCR amplified TCR alpha and beta CDR3s from RNA. TCRdb analysed the multiplex PCR reads with MiXCR anew, one entry per CDR3 protein. The sample lists 12,000 or so distinct CDR3 sequences; roughly 29% were seen once. The V and J genes are TRBV4-1 and TRBJ2-2, with D unresolved. The sequence was collected from a human donor with low-grade glioma or glioblastoma, undergoing nonglioma brain surgery, or in good health (not recorded which). The source material was glioma tissue, nonneoplastic brain tissue, or PBMCs (not recorded which). The chain's CDR3 is CASSQGLTQVGELFF. The CDR3 coding sequence is TGCGCCAGCAGCCAAGGGCTGACGCAAGTCGGGGAGCTGTTTTTT.